This TCR beta chain was captured in a study of sequential checkpoint blockade in melanoma. About the research overall: Both treatment sequences were followed by maintenance nivolumab.

The assay was immunoSEQ multiplex PCR, and TCRdb's table has in-frame clones only and misses some. This repertoire shows 15,000 to 20,000 clones, 85% to 95% found once; its top ten account for about a quarter. As to treatment: randomized to nivolumab then ipilimumab (arm A) or the reverse (arm B). DNA-damaging chemotherapy had not been given to any patient beforehand. PBMC sorting kept live CD3+CD8+ cells without CD19 or CD56. CDR1 and CDR2 (germline): SQVTM, ANQGSEA. The CDR3 length is 14 residues. Trimming cost V 5 bases and J 2 bases, with 15 bases left between them. This sample comprised CD8+ T cells sorted from blood (inferred from file names), obtained from a patient given nivolumab and ipilimumab in sequence. This chain connects TRBV29-1 to TRBJ1-2, with D maybe TRBD1 (5 bases). The receptor's source is a human donor with melanoma. DNA of the CDR3: TGCAGCGTTCTGTCAGGGTTTGGGAACTATGGCTACACCTTC. Protein: CSVLSGFGNYGYTF. The full variable domain, with the rest looked up from reference TRBV29-1 and TRBJ1-2, is SAVISQKPSRDICQRGTSLTIQCQVDSQVTMMFWYRQQPGQSLTLIATANQGSEATYESGFVIDKFPISRPNLTFSTLTVSNMSPEDSSIYLCSVLSGFGNYGYTFGSGTRLTVV.